This T cell receptor (beta chain) was observed in a study of metastatic and nonmetastatic thyroid tumors. Background on the study: Samples came from malignant and benign thyroid patients, and repertoires were compared across blood and tumor or nodule tissue.

In the source study's methods: Building a distant-metastasis classifier for papillary thyroid cancer drew on CDR3 differences across clinicopathological groups. Through MiXCR, TCRdb re-clonotyped the PCR reads. None of the V and J calls come from the authors' own analysis; TCRdb made them. The data show 19,000 or so clones, around a quarter seen once. Concerning this clone: Its specificity is unknown.

The J segment lost 5 bases and the V segment lost 6 bases, leaving 7 bases of the junction unmatched. This CDR3 comprises 14 residues. Germline V gene sequence: CDR1 SGHTA, CDR2 FQGNSA. The study's findings and limits: For both blood and tumor, malignant thyroid tumors reportedly showed significantly higher TCR beta diversity than benign nodules did.

Each patient went into thyroid surgery without having received any treatment. The specimen sequenced was tumor tissue. This rearrangement joins TRBV7-2 to TRBJ2-7, with 10 nucleotides matching TRBD2. The source of this sequence is a female donor with papillary thyroid cancer or a benign thyroid nodule (not recorded which). Some clones in this sample may be carry-over from other donors' samples. CDR3 region: CASRKPSGSDEQYF. Written as DNA, the CDR3 is TGTGCCAGCAGGAAACCTAGCGGGAGCGACGAGCAGTACTTC.